The 11 T cell receptor beta chains reported below all come from one sample, sequenced in a study of blood T cell repertoires in COVID-19. Profiling relied on immunoSEQ multiplex PCR, and the TCRdb table lists in-frame clones only, not all of them. Of under 250,000 clones listed, around 91% are singletons. The sequencing input was peripheral blood. Every receptor here comes from a woman aged 40 to 55 with acute or convalescent COVID-19.

The chain links TRBV2 to TRBJ1-1; D unresolved. Between the trimmed V and J ends, which lost 3 bases and 8 bases, there was a span of 13 bases. Germline CDR1 is SNHLY and CDR2 is FYNNEI. This CDR3 comprises 13 residues. The CDR3 bases are TGTGCCAGCAGTGACCCCCCACAGAAAGAAGCTTTCTTT. Translating gives CASSDPPQKEAFF.

This chain joins TRBV10-2 and TRBJ1-2, with 11 positions matching TRBD1. Germline V CDR1 and CDR2: WSHSY, SAAADI. The CDR3 sequence is 15 residues long. Trimming cost V 2 bases and J 5 bases; bases outside gene matches: 4. This chain's CDR3 is CASSEPGQGAYGYTF. As DNA, the CDR3 is TGCGCCAGCAGTGAGCCCGGACAGGGGGCATATGGCTACACCTTC.

The rearrangement uses TRBV6-5 and TRBJ1-2; a weak D match, TRBD1 (5 bases). This CDR3 is 15 amino acids long. V lost 0 bases and J lost 7, with 15 bases in between. Germline V gene lookup returns CDR1 MNHEY and CDR2 SVGAGI. The CDR3 region is CASSYSRGISGGYTF. In nucleotides, the CDR3 is TGTGCCAGCAGTTACTCGAGGGGTATTAGCGGTGGCTACACCTTC.

The rearrangement joins TRBV15 to TRBJ2-6, with D hard to call. V was pared by 0 bases and J by 0 bases, with 9 bases between. CDR1 and CDR2 (germline): LNHNV, YYDKDF (reference sequence). This CDR3 has 17 amino acids. The CDR3 DNA reads TGTGCCACCAGCAGAGATTTAACAGTCTCTGGGGCCAACGTCCTGACTTTC. Translating gives CATSRDLTVSGANVLTF.

V is TRBV15 and J is TRBJ1-1; D not certain. The CDR3 covers 15 residues. Deletions cut 0 bases from V and 0 bases from J, with 8 bases between. Germline V gene lookup returns CDR1 LNHNV and CDR2 YYDKDF (reference sequence). The CDR3 DNA sequence: TGTGCCACCAGCAGAGATCTTCAGATGAACACTGAAGCTTTCTTT. This translates into CATSRDLQMNTEAFF.

CDR3 sequence reads: CAWSGGTVANYGYTF. The CDR3 DNA reads as TGTGCCTGGAGTGGGGGGACAGTCGCTAACTATGGCTACACCTTC. This rearrangement joins TRBV30 to TRBJ1-2; 7 nucleotides agree with TRBD1. Germline lookup yields CDR1 GTSNPN and CDR2 SVGIG (reference sequence). The CDR3 runs to 15 residues. V gave up 1 base and J gave up 0 bases; unmatched junction bases: 5.

The V call is TRBV30, the J call TRBJ1-2, with a tentative D call TRBD1 (5 bases). Germline lookup yields CDR1 GTSNPN and CDR2 SVGIG (reference sequence). CDR3 length: 14 residues. The germline V and J ends were trimmed by 0 bases and 6 bases, with 14 bases remaining between them. The CDR3 region has the DNA TGTGCCTGGAGTGTACGCCAGGGCTTCGATGGCTACACCTTC. Amino acids: CAWSVRQGFDGYTF.

This chain connects TRBV10-3 to TRBJ2-1; 9 bases are a match to TRBD2. Germline values: CDR1 ENHRY, CDR2 SYGVKD. This CDR3 is built from 15 residues. V lost 10 bases to trimming and J lost 6 bases; unmatched junction nucleotides: 13. The CDR3 coding sequence is TGTGCCACGACCAAACTAGCGGGCGAAGTCAATGAGCAGTTCTTC. It translates to CATTKLAGEVNEQFF.

This chain links TRBV11-2 with TRBJ1-6; D perhaps matches TRBD1 (5 bases). The V and J ends lost 0 bases and 7 bases respectively, with 22 bases between them. Germline V gene sequence: CDR1 SGHAT, CDR2 FQNNGV. The CDR3 covers 19 residues. The CDR3: CASSLDPGLTFAGNSPLHF. Here the CDR3 DNA reads TGTGCCAGCAGCTTAGATCCGGGACTTACCTTCGCGGGCAATTCACCCCTCCACTTT. The full variable domain, completed using reference TRBV11-2 and TRBJ1-6, is EAGVAQSPRYKIIEKRQSVAFWCNPISGHATLYWYQQILGQGPKLLIQFQNNGVVDDSQLPKDRFSAERLKGVDSTLKIQPAKLEDSAVYLCASSLDPGLTFAGNSPLHFGNGTRLTVT.

The chain links TRBV6-4 to TRBJ2-2; 10 bases are a match to TRBD1. CDR3 length equals 16 residues. V lost 4 bases and J lost 5; bases outside the gene matches: 7. CDR1 is MRHNA and CDR2 is SNTAGT in the germline V gene. This CDR3 is CASSADRGRSTGELFF. CDR3 coding DNA: TGTGCCAGCAGTGCCGACAGGGGGCGATCGACCGGGGAGCTGTTTTTT.

The chain links TRBV2 to TRBJ1-4; a weak D match, TRBD1 (5 bases). Germline V gene data show CDR1 as SNHLY and CDR2 as FYNNEI. V dropped 3 bases and J dropped 8 bases, with 13 bases sitting between them. The CDR3 covers 14 residues. The CDR3: CASSDRVVGEKLFF. The CDR3 DNA follows: TGTGCCAGCAGTGACAGGGTCGTCGGAGAAAAACTGTTTTTT.